A few counts support the clone carrying this T cell receptor (beta chain). The CDR3 sequence is 14 residues long. The V segment lost 6 bases and the J segment 1 base; nucleotides outside the gene matches: 4. Germline values: CDR1 PRHDT, CDR2 FYEKMQ (reference sequence). Sequencing templates came from extracted RNA that was reverse transcribed into cDNA. Profiling relied on immunoSEQ multiplex PCR, and the TCRdb table lists in-frame clones only, not all of them. Here the sample spans some 200,000 clones, more than 55% being singletons. This sample is drawn from a study of CD8+ T cells in alopecia areata.

Material for sequencing was CD8+ T cells sorted from blood. The source of this sequence is a human donor in good health. V gene TRBV13 combines with J gene TRBJ2-7, with 9 bases aligning to TRBD1. In DNA form, the CDR3 reads TGTGCCAGCAGGGACGGACAGGGGTCCTACGAGCAGTACTTC. This encodes CASRDGQGSYEQYF.